This entry lists 9 T cell receptor beta chains sequenced from one sample in a study of T-cell memory formation after mild COVID-19. One entry per CDR3 protein results from TCRdb running MiXCR on the 5' RACE reads. The sample comprises a few hundred thousand distinct CDR3 sequences, 25% of which are singletons, and around 12% rests with the top ten. Sequencing input: PBMCs or a T cell subset sorted from them (not recorded which). The receptors were gathered from an adult woman who had mild COVID-19 (a few samples of this study predate the infection). Cell type and time point are not known.

The chain is built from TRBV15 and TRBJ1-2; D call uncertain. V was cut by 0 bases and J by 7 bases, with 12 bases left in between. CDR1 is LNHNV, CDR2 YYDKDF, per germline (reference sequence). The length of the CDR3 is 14 residues. CDR3 sequence reads: CATSRDRKMGGYTF. The CDR3 DNA reads as TGTGCCACCAGCAGAGACAGGAAGATGGGTGGCTACACCTTC.

This clonotype showed up just a few times. CDR3 sequence reads: CASTQTGTGKGGYTF. CDR3 nucleotides: TGTGCCAGCACCCAGACCGGGACAGGGAAAGGAGGCTACACCTTC. The chain recombines TRBV7-2 with TRBJ1-2; 9 bases are shared with TRBD1. Germline V gives CDR1 SGHTA, CDR2 FQGNSA. V was clipped by 7 bases and J by 8 bases; unmatched bases: 14. The CDR3 spans 15 residues. Filled out from reference TRBV7-2 and TRBJ1-2, the complete variable domain reads GAGVSQSPSNKVTEKGKDVELRCDPISGHTALYWYRQSLGQGLEFLIYFQGNSAPDKSGLPSDRFSAERTGGSVSTLTIQRTQQEDSAVYLCASTQTGTGKGGYTFGSGTRLTVV.

The gene calls are TRBV7-2 and TRBJ2-1; 15 bases agree with TRBD2. The CDR3 has 17 amino acids. The V segment lost 3 bases and the J segment 6 bases; nucleotides outside the gene matches: 6. Germline V lookup: CDR1 SGHTA, CDR2 FQGNSA. The CDR3 reads CASSFGSGLAGGNEQFF. CDR3 bases: TGTGCCAGCAGCTTTGGGTCGGGACTAGCGGGGGGCAATGAGCAGTTCTTC.

The gene calls are TRBV21-1 and TRBJ2-7; the tabulated D call, TRBD2, remains unverified against the DNA. TRBV21-1 is reported as a pseudogene. The CDR3 has 14 amino acids. CDR3 DNA: TGTGCCAGCAGCCCCCGGACTGGTCTAGGTGAGCAGTACTTC. Its protein product is CASSPRTGLGEQYF.

This clonotype was picked up a small number of times. The rearrangement joins TRBV30 to TRBJ1-2, with unresolved D. The germline V and J ends were trimmed by 4 bases and 3 bases, with 12 bases remaining between them. Germline V gene sequence: CDR1 GTSNPN, CDR2 SVGIG (reference sequence). The CDR3 is made up of 13 amino acids. The CDR3 DNA follows: TGTGCCTGGACTCTGAACAGCTACTATGGCTACACCTTC. Residues: CAWTLNSYYGYTF.

The chain combines TRBV20-1 with TRBJ1-2; 8 nucleotides agree with TRBD1. The V segment lost 2 bases and the J segment 6 bases; nucleotides outside the gene matches: 11. The CDR3 runs to 15 residues. The V gene's germline CDR1 is DFQATT and CDR2 SNEGSKA (reference sequence). CDR3 in DNA: TGCAGTGCTAGACCCCCCGGACAGGGTGTTGATGGCTACACCTTC. Its protein is CSARPPGQGVDGYTF.

The rearrangement joins TRBV9 to TRBJ1-6, with no clear D. The CDR3 runs to 15 residues. V was clipped by 4 bases and J by 7 bases, with 15 bases between them. From germline, CDR1 is SGDLS and CDR2 YYNGEE. CDR3 sequence reads: CASSPRVEANSPLHF. CDR3 in DNA: TGTGCCAGCAGCCCCAGAGTGGAAGCGAATTCACCCCTCCACTTT.

The sample holds a few counts of this clonotype. The chain is built from TRBV12-3 or TRBV12-4 and TRBJ2-1; D is unclear. V dropped 6 bases and J dropped 5 bases, with 17 bases sitting between them. This CDR3 is 15 amino acids long. This chain's CDR3 is CASSHGVGAHNEQFF. The CDR3 region has the DNA TGTGCCAGCAGCCATGGCGTAGGCGCCCACAATGAGCAGTTCTTC.

V gene TRBV19 combines with J gene TRBJ1-5; 9 nucleotides align to TRBD1. The germline V gene encodes CDR1 LNHDA and CDR2 SQIVND (reference sequence). The CDR3 covers 19 residues. V shed 1 base, J shed 0 bases, and the junction held 10 bases outside the gene matches. The CDR3 coding sequence is TGTGCCAGTAGTATAGCCCGAGGGACAGGGAAACCTAGCAATCAGCCCCAGCATTTT. It yields the protein CASSIARGTGKPSNQPQHF.